These T cell receptor beta chains were read from a single sample in a study of cytomegalovirus exposure and HLA in healthy donors. The assay was immunoSEQ multiplex PCR, and TCRdb's table has in-frame clones only and misses some. The repertoire includes about 160,000 clones, about 81% of them detected once, and 1.5% to 2% sits in the top ten. Sample: PBMCs. The receptors here all came from a woman aged 18 to 35 in good health and CMV-seronegative. The CDR3 runs from the conserved cysteine through the conserved F or W. The order of the fields is V gene, clone size, J gene, D gene, CDR3 length, CDR3 protein, CDR3 DNA. D genes are given only for firm matches. Size is stated for part of the rows, as once, few or many counts, or as a class when the clone is expanded.

>TRBV2|-|TRBJ2-5|-|12
CASSGQQETQYF
TGTGCCAGCAGTGGGCAGCAAGAGACCCAGTACTTC
>TRBV28|-|TRBJ2-7|-|12
CASSLRVREQYF
TGTGCCAGCAGCTTGAGGGTTCGAGAGCAGTACTTC
>TRBV5-4|-|TRBJ2-2|-|17
CASSLEGQRLVTGELFF
TGTGCCAGCAGCTTGGAGGGACAGCGACTAGTAACCGGGGAGCTGTTTTTT
>TRBV10-1|-|TRBJ2-2|-|13
CASSSQGPGELFF
TGCGCCAGCAGTTCACAGGGTCCCGGGGAGCTGTTTTTT
>TRBV6-1|-|TRBJ2-7|TRBD2|17
CASSAPPTSGNTYEQYF
TGTGCCAGCAGTGCACCTCCGACTAGCGGGAACACCTACGAGCAGTACTTC
>TRBV11-2|-|TRBJ1-5|TRBD1|13
CASSSGQRQPQHF
TGTGCCAGTAGCTCGGGACAGCGGCAGCCCCAGCATTTT
>TRBV7-9|-|TRBJ2-1|-|17
CASSSIGKKEDYNEQFF
TGTGCCAGCAGCTCCATCGGGAAGAAAGAGGACTACAATGAGCAGTTCTTC
>TRBV2|-|TRBJ2-1|-|15
CTSTSGVGATNEQFF
TGTACCAGCACCTCCGGGGTGGGGGCGACGAATGAGCAGTTCTTC
>TRBV2|-|TRBJ2-5|-|14
CASKTVQYQETQYF
TGTGCCAGCAAGACGGTACAGTACCAAGAGACCCAGTACTTC
>TRBV28|-|TRBJ1-2|TRBD1|14
CASSAGQSNYGYTF
TGTGCCAGCAGTGCGGGACAGTCTAACTATGGCTACACCTTC
>TRBV5-6|once|TRBJ2-2|TRBD2|15
CASSFPSGEAGELFF
TGTGCCAGCAGCTTCCCTAGCGGGGAGGCCGGGGAGCTGTTTTTT
>TRBV7-3|-|TRBJ2-7|TRBD1|14
CASSRQGSSYEQYF
TGTGCTAGCAGCCGACAGGGGAGCTCCTACGAGCAGTACTTC
>TRBV7-9|-|TRBJ2-1|-|11
CASSLEGLKFF
TGTGCCAGCAGCTTAGAGGGACTCAAGTTCTTC
>TRBV6-5|few|TRBJ1-4|TRBD1|14
CASALTGANEKLFF
TGTGCCAGCGCACTGACAGGGGCTAATGAAAAACTGTTTTTT
>TRBV7-9|-|TRBJ2-7|TRBD2|15
CASSSDGTSVYEQYF
TGTGCCAGCAGCTCAGACGGGACTAGCGTTTACGAGCAGTACTTC
>TRBV5-8|-|TRBJ1-3|TRBD1|16
CASSLPTGGSGNTIYF
TGTGCCAGCAGCCTCCCTACAGGGGGCTCTGGAAACACCATATATTTT